Reported below is one TCR beta chain. What it binds is not known. The data were taken from a study of cytomegalovirus exposure and HLA in healthy donors. Overall study findings and caveats: In vitro, three CMV-associated chains proved specific for CMV antigens.

Germline trimming cut 5 bases from V and 4 bases from J; bases unmatched to any gene: 6. CDR3 length: 15 amino acids. In germline, CDR1 is MDHEN, CDR2 SYDVKM. Libraries were prepared by immunoSEQ multiplex PCR; TCRdb keeps only in-frame clonotypes and omits some of them. The sample includes a few hundred thousand clones, 90% seen only once; the top ten take 3.1%. The TCR sequence derives from a woman in her thirties in good health and CMV-seronegative. This rearrangement joins TRBV28 to TRBJ2-1; 9 positions match TRBD2. What was sequenced was PBMCs. The CDR3 reads CASSPGTSPYNEQFF. Here the CDR3 DNA reads TGTGCCAGCAGTCCCGGGACTAGCCCTTACAATGAGCAGTTCTTC.